This TCR beta chain is from a study of identical twins. General study points: Interpretation of the results relied on cross-sectional statistical analysis and not on following the same donors.

TCRdb re-called the 5' RACE reads through MiXCR, storing one row per CDR3 protein. The sample includes about 200,000 distinct CDR3 sequences, 6.5% seen only once; the top ten take roughly 15%. This clonotype showed up just a few times. Its specificity is not known. CDR3 size: 12 residues. The V end was cut by 4 bases, the J end by 7 bases, with 11 bases between. These same data were also listed under a study on T cells expressing NK-cell markers. Per that paper: In a group of about six donors, dominant NKG2C+ clonotypes represented roughly 1.0-7.0% of CD8+ T cells. Similarly, these clonotypes led the CD3+CD56-NKG2C+ fraction as well in a handful of donors.

Sequenced sample: CD8+ T cells sorted from blood. The receptor comes from a woman aged 18-29 years in good health. The gene calls are TRBV12-3 or TRBV12-4 and TRBJ2-7; D is perhaps TRBD2 (5 bases). The CDR3 protein is CASSSDWEEQYF. The CDR3 DNA is TGTGCCAGCAGTTCCGACTGGGAGGAGCAGTACTTC.